This T cell receptor (beta chain) was observed in a study of blood T cell repertoires in COVID-19. In the study's own analysis: Nucleated cell counts were estimated from reference gene primer amplification. TCRdb's table, derived via immunoSEQ multiplex PCR, lists solely in-frame clones and lacks some. The V and J calls and clone size are taken from that table; D and trimming were inferred from the DNA. The repertoire holds about 81,000 clones, 85% to 90% seen once, with more than 0.95% in the top ten. Participants spanned ages about 18 to 100 years and resided in roughly 22 US areas. The ends were cut back, 5 bases at V and 5 bases at J, with 13 bases in the middle. The CDR3 is 13 amino acids. Germline CDR1 is LGHDT and CDR2 is YNNKEL (reference sequence).

What was sequenced was PBMCs or T cells enriched from blood (not recorded which). The V and J genes are TRBV3-1 (or the pseudogene TRBV3-2) and TRBJ2-7, with D maybe TRBD2 (5 bases). The receptor was derived from a woman in her 50s with acute COVID-19. This CDR3 reads CASSRTSFHEQYF. As DNA, the CDR3 is TGTGCCAGCAGCAGAACTAGTTTCCACGAGCAGTACTTC.